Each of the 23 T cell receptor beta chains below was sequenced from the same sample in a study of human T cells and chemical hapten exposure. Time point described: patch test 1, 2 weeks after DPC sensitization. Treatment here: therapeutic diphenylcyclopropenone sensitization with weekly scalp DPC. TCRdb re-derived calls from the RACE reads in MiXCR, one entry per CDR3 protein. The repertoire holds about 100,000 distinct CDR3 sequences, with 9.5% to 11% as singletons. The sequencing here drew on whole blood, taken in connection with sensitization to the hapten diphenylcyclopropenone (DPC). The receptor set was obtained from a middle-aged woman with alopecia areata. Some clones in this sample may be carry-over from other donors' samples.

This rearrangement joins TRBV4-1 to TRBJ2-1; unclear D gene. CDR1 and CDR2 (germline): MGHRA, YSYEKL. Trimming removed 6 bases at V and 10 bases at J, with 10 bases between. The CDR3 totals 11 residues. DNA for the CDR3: TGCGCCAGCAGTGTTTACGAGGAGCAGTTCTTC. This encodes CASSVYEEQFF.

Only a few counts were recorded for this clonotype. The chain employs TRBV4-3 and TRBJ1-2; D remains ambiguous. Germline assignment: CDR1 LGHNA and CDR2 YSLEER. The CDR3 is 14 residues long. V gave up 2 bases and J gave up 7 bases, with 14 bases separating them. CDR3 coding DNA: TGCGCCAGCAGCCAATCGGTCCGGCTAACTGGCTACACCTTC. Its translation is CASSQSVRLTGYTF.

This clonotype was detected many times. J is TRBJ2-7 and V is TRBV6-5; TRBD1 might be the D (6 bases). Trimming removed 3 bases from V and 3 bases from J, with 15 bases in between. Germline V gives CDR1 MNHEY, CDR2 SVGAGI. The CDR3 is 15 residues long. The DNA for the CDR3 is TGTGCCAGCAGTTATTTGGGGACATCCGACTACGAGCAGTACTTC. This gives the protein CASSYLGTSDYEQYF.

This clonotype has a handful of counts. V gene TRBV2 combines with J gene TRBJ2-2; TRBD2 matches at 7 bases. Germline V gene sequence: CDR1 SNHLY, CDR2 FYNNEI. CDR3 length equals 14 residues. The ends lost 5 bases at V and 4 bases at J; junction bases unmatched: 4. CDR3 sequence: CASSTREGTGELFF. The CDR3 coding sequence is TGTGCCAGCAGTACAAGGGAGGGCACCGGGGAGCTGTTTTTT.

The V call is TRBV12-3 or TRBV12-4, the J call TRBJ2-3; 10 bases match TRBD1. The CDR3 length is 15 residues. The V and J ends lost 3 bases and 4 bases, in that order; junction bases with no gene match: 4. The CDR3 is CASSFRDRGPDTQYF. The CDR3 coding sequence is TGTGCCAGCAGTTTCCGGGACAGGGGCCCAGATACGCAGTATTTT.

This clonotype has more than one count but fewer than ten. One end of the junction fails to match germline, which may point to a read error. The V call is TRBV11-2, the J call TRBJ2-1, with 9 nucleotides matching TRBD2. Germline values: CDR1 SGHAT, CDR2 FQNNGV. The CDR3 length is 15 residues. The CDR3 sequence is CASSLSGGSSNEQFF. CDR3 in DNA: TGTGCCAGCAGCTTGAGCGGGGGGTCCTCCAATGAGCAGTTCTTC.

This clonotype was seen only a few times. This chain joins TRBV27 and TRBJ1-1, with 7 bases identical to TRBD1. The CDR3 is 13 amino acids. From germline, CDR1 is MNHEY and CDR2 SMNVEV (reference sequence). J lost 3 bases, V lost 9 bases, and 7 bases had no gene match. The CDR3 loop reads CASRRTGDTEAFF. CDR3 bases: TGTGCCAGTCGGAGGACAGGAGACACTGAAGCTTTCTTT.

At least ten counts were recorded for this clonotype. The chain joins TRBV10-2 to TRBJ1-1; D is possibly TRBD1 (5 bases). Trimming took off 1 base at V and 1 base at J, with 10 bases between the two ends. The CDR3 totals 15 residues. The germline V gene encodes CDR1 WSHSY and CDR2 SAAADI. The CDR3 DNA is TGCGCCAGCAGTGAGTTGCCAGGGACGAACACTGAAGCTTTCTTT. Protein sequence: CASSELPGTNTEAFF.

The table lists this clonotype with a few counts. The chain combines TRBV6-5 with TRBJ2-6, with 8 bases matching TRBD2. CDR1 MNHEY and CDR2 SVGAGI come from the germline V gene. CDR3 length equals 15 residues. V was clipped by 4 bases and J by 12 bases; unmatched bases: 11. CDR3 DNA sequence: TGTGCCAGCAGTTTGGTGGCGGGGGGCTCCAGCGTCCTGACTTTC. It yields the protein CASSLVAGGSSVLTF.

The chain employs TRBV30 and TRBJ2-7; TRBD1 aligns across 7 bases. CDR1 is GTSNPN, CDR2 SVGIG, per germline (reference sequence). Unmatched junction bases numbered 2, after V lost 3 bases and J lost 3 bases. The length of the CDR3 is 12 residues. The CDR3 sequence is CAWRQGDYEQYF. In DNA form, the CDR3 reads TGTGCCTGGAGGCAGGGGGACTACGAGCAGTACTTC.

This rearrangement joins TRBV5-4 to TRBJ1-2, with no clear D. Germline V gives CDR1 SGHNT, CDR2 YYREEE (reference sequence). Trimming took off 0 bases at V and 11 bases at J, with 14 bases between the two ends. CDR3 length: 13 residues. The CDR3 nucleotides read TGTGCCAGCAGCTTGGAGATTCAAGCGAGGTACACCTTC. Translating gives CASSLEIQARYTF.

The CDR3 DNA reads TGTGCCAGCAGCTTATACGCCGGGGAGCTGTTTTTT. Translating it yields CASSLYAGELFF. The genes are TRBV7-9 and TRBJ2-2; unclear D gene. V was pared by 2 bases and J by 6 bases, with 4 bases between. The CDR3 is 12 residues long. Germline CDR1 is SEHNR and CDR2 is FQNEAQ (reference sequence). The full variable domain, with the rest looked up from reference TRBV7-9 and TRBJ2-2, is DTGVSQNPRHKITKRGQNVTFRCDPISEHNRLYWYRQTLGQGPEFLTYFQNEAQLEKSRLLSDRFSAERPKGSFSTLEIQRTEQGDSAMYLCASSLYAGELFFGEGSRLTVL.

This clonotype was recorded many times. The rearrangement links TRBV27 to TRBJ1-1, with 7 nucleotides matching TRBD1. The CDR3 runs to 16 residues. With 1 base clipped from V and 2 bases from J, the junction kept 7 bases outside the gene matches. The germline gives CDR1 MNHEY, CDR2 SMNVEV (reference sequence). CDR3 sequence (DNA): TGTGCCAGCAGTTTATTCTTCGGACAGGCAAACACTGAAGCTTTCTTT. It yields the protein CASSLFFGQANTEAFF.

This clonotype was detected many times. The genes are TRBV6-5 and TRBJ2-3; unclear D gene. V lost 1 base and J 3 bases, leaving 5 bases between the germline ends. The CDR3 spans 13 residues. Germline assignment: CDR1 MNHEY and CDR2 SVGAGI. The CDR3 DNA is TGTGCCAGCAGTTACTATCCTACAGATACGCAGTATTTT. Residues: CASSYYPTDTQYF.

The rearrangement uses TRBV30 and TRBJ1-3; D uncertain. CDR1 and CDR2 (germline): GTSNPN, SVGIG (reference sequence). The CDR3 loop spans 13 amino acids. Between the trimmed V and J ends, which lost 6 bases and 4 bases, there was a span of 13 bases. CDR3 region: CACPRSSGNTIYF. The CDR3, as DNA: TGTGCCTGCCCACGATCGTCGGGAAACACCATATATTTT.

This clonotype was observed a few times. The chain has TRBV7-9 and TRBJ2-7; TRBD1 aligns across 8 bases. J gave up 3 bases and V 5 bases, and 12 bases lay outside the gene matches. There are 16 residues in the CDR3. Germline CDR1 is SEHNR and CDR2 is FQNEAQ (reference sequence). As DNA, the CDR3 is TGTGCCAGCAGCCCAAAGGACAGGGCGGTCTTCTACGAGCAGTACTTC. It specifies CASSPKDRAVFYEQYF.

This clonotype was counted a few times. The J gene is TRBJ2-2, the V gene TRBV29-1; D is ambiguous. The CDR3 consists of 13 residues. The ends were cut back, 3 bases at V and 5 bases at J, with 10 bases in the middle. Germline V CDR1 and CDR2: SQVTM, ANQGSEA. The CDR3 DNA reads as TGCAGCGTTGATGGTTTGCCTACCGGGGAGCTGTTTTTT. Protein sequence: CSVDGLPTGELFF.

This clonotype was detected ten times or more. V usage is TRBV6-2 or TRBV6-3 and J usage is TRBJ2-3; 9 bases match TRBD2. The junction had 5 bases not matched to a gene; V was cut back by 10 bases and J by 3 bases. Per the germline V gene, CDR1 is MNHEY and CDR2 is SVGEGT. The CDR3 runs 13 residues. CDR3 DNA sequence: TGTGCCATATCTAGCGGGAAGACAGATACGCAGTATTTT. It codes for CAISSGKTDTQYF.

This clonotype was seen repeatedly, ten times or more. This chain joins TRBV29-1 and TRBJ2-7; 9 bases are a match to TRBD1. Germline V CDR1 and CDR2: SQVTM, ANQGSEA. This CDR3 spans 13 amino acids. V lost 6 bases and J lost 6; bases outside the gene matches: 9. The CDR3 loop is CSVTRDREGEQYF. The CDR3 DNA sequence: TGCAGCGTGACGAGGGACAGGGAGGGCGAGCAGTACTTC.

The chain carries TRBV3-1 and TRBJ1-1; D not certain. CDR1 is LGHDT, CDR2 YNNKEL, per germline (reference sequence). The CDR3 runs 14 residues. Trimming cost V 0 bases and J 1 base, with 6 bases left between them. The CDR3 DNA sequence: TGTGCCAGCAGCCAAGATTGGAAGAACACTGAAGCTTTCTTT. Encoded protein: CASSQDWKNTEAFF.

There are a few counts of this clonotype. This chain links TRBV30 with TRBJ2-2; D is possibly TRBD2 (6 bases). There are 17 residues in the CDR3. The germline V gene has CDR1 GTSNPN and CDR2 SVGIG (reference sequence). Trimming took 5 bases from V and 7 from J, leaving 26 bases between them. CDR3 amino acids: CAWDRPWRGPRSGELFF. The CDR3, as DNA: TGTGCCTGGGACCGACCATGGAGGGGACCAAGGAGCGGGGAGCTGTTTTTT.

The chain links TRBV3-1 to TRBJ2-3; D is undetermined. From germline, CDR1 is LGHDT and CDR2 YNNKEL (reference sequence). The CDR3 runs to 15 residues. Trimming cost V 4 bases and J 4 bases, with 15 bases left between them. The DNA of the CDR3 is TGTGCCAGCAGCCCAAGCCCTAGAGGTGCAGATACGCAGTATTTT. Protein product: CASSPSPRGADTQYF.

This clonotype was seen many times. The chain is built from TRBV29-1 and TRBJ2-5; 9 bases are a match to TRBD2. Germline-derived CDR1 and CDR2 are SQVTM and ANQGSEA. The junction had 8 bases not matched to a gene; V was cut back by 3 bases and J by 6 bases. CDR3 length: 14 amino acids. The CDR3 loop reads CSVEAGGSRKTQYF. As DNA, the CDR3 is TGCAGCGTTGAGGCGGGAGGGAGCAGGAAGACCCAGTACTTC.